This is a list of T cell receptor beta chains from one sample in a study of shared clonotypes between healthy human individuals. The method was immunoSEQ multiplex PCR; TCRdb's version includes in-frame clones alone and lacks a portion of them. The repertoire holds about 2.2 million clones, with about 93% as singletons. Sequenced input: naive CD8+ T cells from PBMCs. The origin of the receptors is a man between 18 and 35 years old in good health. Some clones in this sample may be carry-over from other donors' samples. CDR3s include the opening cysteine and the closing phenylalanine or tryptophan. D genes are given only for firm matches. For some rows the clone size is stated as once, few or many, or as a class when expanded; others skip it.

>13|TRBJ2-7|TRBD2|NA|TRBV19
CASNAAGDYEQYF
TGTGCCAGTAATGCTGCGGGAGACTACGAGCAGTACTTC
>14|TRBJ2-7|NA|NA|TRBV14
CASSSTTEDYEQYF
TGTGCCAGCAGCTCCACCACAGAGGACTACGAGCAGTACTTC
>14|TRBJ1-5|NA|NA|TRBV28
CASSFRASEQPQHF
TGTGCCAGCAGTTTCCGGGCCTCGGAACAGCCCCAGCATTTT
>15|TRBJ1-5|NA|NA|TRBV7-2
CASREQGHSNQPQHF
TGTGCCAGCAGGGAACAGGGTCATAGCAATCAGCCCCAGCATTTT
>12|TRBJ1-2|NA|NA|TRBV9
CASSVGYGGYTF
TGTGCCAGCAGCGTAGGATATGGTGGCTACACCTTC
>14|TRBJ2-2|NA|NA|TRBV6-5
CASSLQGRTGELFF
TGTGCCAGCAGTCTCCAGGGTCGCACCGGGGAGCTGTTTTTT
>14|TRBJ1-1|NA|NA|TRBV29-1
CSVGNGPENTEAFF
TGCAGCGTTGGCAACGGGCCTGAAAACACTGAAGCTTTCTTT
>14|TRBJ1-1|NA|NA|TRBV29-1
CSVDLQGPATEAFF
TGCAGCGTTGATTTACAGGGACCAGCCACTGAAGCTTTCTTT
>14|TRBJ1-5|NA|NA|TRBV28
CASSFLVGNQPQHF
TGTGCCAGCAGTTTCTTAGTTGGCAATCAGCCCCAGCATTTT
>15|TRBJ2-5|TRBD1|NA|TRBV7-9
CASSEQAGGRETQYF
TGTGCCAGCAGCGAACAGGCAGGGGGCAGGGAGACCCAGTACTTC
>11|TRBJ1-1|NA|NA|TRBV5-1
CASRAGDEAFF
TGCGCCAGCAGGGCCGGGGATGAAGCTTTCTTT
>16|TRBJ2-4|NA|NA|TRBV7-9
CASSPNIGRLKNIQYF
TGTGCCAGCAGCCCAAACATCGGACGGCTAAAAAACATTCAGTACTTC
>16|TRBJ2-7|TRBD1|NA|TRBV7-2
CASSQMTEGTGREQYF
TGTGCCAGCAGCCAAATGACTGAGGGGACAGGGCGCGAGCAGTACTTC
>16|TRBJ2-1|NA|NA|TRBV7-9
CASSPGSGDSYNEQFF
TGTGCCAGCAGCCCTGGTAGTGGGGATTCCTACAATGAGCAGTTCTTC
>15|TRBJ1-2|TRBD1|NA|TRBV7-3
CASSPRTGSNYGYTF
TGTGCCAGCAGCCCGAGGACAGGGTCTAACTATGGCTACACCTTC
>14|TRBJ1-6|NA|once|TRBV7-8
CASSAGKANSPLHF
TGTGCCAGCAGCGCCGGGAAGGCAAATTCACCCCTCCACTTT
>14|TRBJ1-2|TRBD1|NA|TRBV10-3
CAISESQGGYGYTF
TGTGCCATCAGTGAATCTCAGGGGGGCTATGGCTACACCTTC
>14|TRBJ2-1|NA|NA|TRBV28
CASRSRGSYNEQFF
TGTGCCAGCAGGAGTCGGGGGAGCTACAATGAGCAGTTCTTC
>15|TRBJ1-4|NA|NA|TRBV25-1
CASSEFERGNEKLFF
TGTGCCAGCAGTGAATTTGAGAGGGGTAATGAAAAACTGTTTTTT
>13|TRBJ2-1|NA|NA|TRBV7-9
CASSSAPSNEQFF
TGTGCCAGCAGCTCTGCTCCAAGCAATGAGCAGTTCTTC
>17|TRBJ2-3|NA|NA|TRBV21-1
CASSASGTSGRTDTQYF
TGTGCCAGCAGCGCTAGCGGGACGTCGGGAAGGACAGATACGCAGTATTTT
>14|TRBJ1-2|TRBD1|NA|TRBV29-1
CSVEAGQGSAGYTF
TGCAGCGTTGAAGCGGGACAGGGGTCGGCTGGCTACACCTTC
>13|TRBJ2-7|NA|NA|TRBV5-6
CASSFLSSYEQYF
TGTGCCAGCAGCTTTTTGAGCTCCTACGAGCAGTACTTC
>18|TRBJ1-1|TRBD1|NA|TRBV19
CASSIANRRDRLNTEAFF
TGTGCCAGTAGTATAGCAAACCGTCGGGACAGATTGAACACTGAAGCTTTCTTT
>16|TRBJ2-1|NA|NA|TRBV11-2
CASSLASRAPYNEQFF
TGTGCCAGCAGCTTAGCTTCTAGGGCTCCCTACAATGAGCAGTTCTTC
>15|TRBJ1-1|NA|NA|TRBV5-4
CASSLMASELTEAFF
TGTGCCAGCAGCTTGATGGCATCTGAACTCACTGAAGCTTTCTTT
>18|TRBJ2-6|TRBD1|NA|TRBV27
CASSWTGIVATGANVLTF
TGTGCCAGCTCCTGGACAGGGATTGTGGCTACTGGGGCCAACGTCCTGACTTTC
>16|TRBJ2-3|TRBD2|NA|TRBV18
CASSPDSGSGTDTQYF
TGTGCCAGCTCACCAGATAGCGGGAGCGGCACAGATACGCAGTATTTT
>16|TRBJ2-1|TRBD2|NA|TRBV7-2
CASSRLAGGRYNEQFF
TGTGCCAGCAGCCGATTGGCGGGAGGCCGCTACAATGAGCAGTTCTTC